What follows are 31 T cell receptor beta chains derived from one specimen sequenced in a study of blood T cell repertoires in COVID-19. Sequenced by immunoSEQ multiplex PCR; TCRdb stores in-frame clones only, minus some. Among about 95,000 clones listed, roughly 80% were seen once. The sequencing input was peripheral blood. These receptors were taken from an elderly man with COVID-19, enrolled during active disease.

The chain combines TRBV5-8 with TRBJ1-2; 7 bases match TRBD1. Germline V gene data show CDR1 as SGHTS and CDR2 as YDEGEE. This CDR3 has 15 amino acids. The J segment lost 1 base and the V segment lost 2 bases, leaving 5 bases of the junction unmatched. CDR3 coding DNA: TGTGCCAGCAGCTTCTTGACAGGGTTTAACTATGGCTACACCTTC. It is translated as CASSFLTGFNYGYTF.

The chain carries TRBV5-4 and TRBJ2-4; weak D call: TRBD2 (5 bases). Germline V gives CDR1 SGHNT, CDR2 YYREEE (reference sequence). The V and J ends lost 2 bases and 0 bases respectively, with 15 bases between them. This CDR3 comprises 17 residues. The CDR3 loop reads CASSLLEPSLAKNIQYF. In DNA, the CDR3 is TGTGCCAGCAGCTTACTAGAACCTTCACTAGCCAAAAACATTCAGTACTTC.

DNA for the CDR3: TGTGCCGGACAAAGGGGGTCGGGGAACACTGAAGCTTTCTTT. Translating gives CAGQRGSGNTEAFF. J is TRBJ1-1 and V is TRBV7-9, with a weak D call TRBD1 (6 bases). CDR3 length: 14 residues. Germline V gene lookup returns CDR1 SEHNR and CDR2 FQNEAQ (reference sequence). The germline V and J ends were trimmed by 11 bases and 1 base, with 17 bases remaining between them.

This clone was picked up one time. The chain carries TRBV27 and TRBJ2-7; 7 bases map to TRBD1. The CDR3 extends over 13 amino acids. The trim removed 8 bases at V and 4 bases at J, leaving 8 bases unmatched. CDR1 MNHEY and CDR2 SMNVEV come from the germline V gene (reference sequence). The CDR3 DNA follows: TGTGCCAGCTCGACAGGGTGGGAATACGAGCAGTACTTC. This gives the protein CASSTGWEYEQYF.

This clone has only one observation. The chain is built from TRBV19 and TRBJ1-6, with 9 bases identical to TRBD1. The CDR3 has 14 residues. Looked up from germline, CDR1 is LNHDA and CDR2 is SQIVND (reference sequence). Trimming cost V 7 bases and J 7 bases; bases outside gene matches: 5. DNA for the CDR3: TGTGCCAGTAAGGCGGGACAGGGAAATTCACCCCTCCACTTT. It specifies CASKAGQGNSPLHF.

V and J are TRBV10-3 and TRBJ2-7; D is perhaps TRBD1 (6 bases). The length of the CDR3 is 12 residues. Between the trimmed V and J ends, which lost 6 bases and 6 bases, there was a span of 12 bases. From germline, CDR1 is ENHRY and CDR2 SYGVKD. CDR3 sequence (DNA): TGTGCCATCAGGGACAGAGGGAGCGAGCAGTACTTC. Residues: CAIRDRGSEQYF.

The chain uses TRBV10-3 and TRBJ2-1; 9 bases are a match to TRBD1. V trimming: 4 bases; J trimming: 9 bases; junction bases outside the gene matches: 7. CDR1 and CDR2 (germline): ENHRY, SYGVKD. The CDR3 spans 14 residues. The CDR3 nucleotides are TGTGCCATCAGTGTGCGGACAGGGGACGGTGAGCAGTTCTTC. It is translated as CAISVRTGDGEQFF.

A remark on this clone: One end of the junction is discordant with germline, which a read error may explain. The chain joins TRBV20-1 to TRBJ1-2; 11 bases are a match to TRBD1. CDR1 and CDR2 (germline): DFQATT, SNEGSKA (reference sequence). The CDR3 is made up of 12 amino acids. CDR3 region: CSASGGQGAPQF. CDR3 DNA: TGCAGTGCTAGTGGAGGACAGGGGGCCCCTCAGTTC.

CDR3 nucleotide sequence: TGTGCCAGCAGCCAAGAAGGGGGGGGCCGACCCCTCCACTTT. Amino acid sequence: CASSQEGGGRPLHF. The chain joins TRBV4-2 to TRBJ1-6, with a possible D match to TRBD1 (6 bases). V was clipped by 0 bases and J by 12 bases, with 12 bases between them. Germline V CDR1 and CDR2: LGHNA, YNFKEQ. This CDR3 has 14 amino acids.

The rearrangement uses TRBV4-3 and TRBJ2-2; TRBD2 aligns across 7 bases. CDR1 LGHNA and CDR2 YSLEER come from the germline V gene. V shed 1 base and J 3 bases; nucleotides not matched to a gene: 8. The CDR3 contains 17 residues. Here the CDR3 reads CASSQGGGGTDTGELFF. CDR3 sequence (DNA): TGCGCCAGCAGCCAAGGGGGCGGGGGAACGGACACCGGGGAGCTGTTTTTT.

This clone was recorded a few times. CDR3 sequence (DNA): TGCAGTGCATCGCCGGGTTACGAGCAGTACTTC. This translates into CSASPGYEQYF. The chain recombines TRBV20-1 with TRBJ2-7; D gene unclear. The CDR3 contains 11 residues. CDR1 is DFQATT and CDR2 is SNEGSKA in the germline V gene (reference sequence). V lost 6 bases to trimming and J lost 4 bases, with 10 bases between them.

This clone has a handful of counts. This rearrangement joins TRBV12-5 to TRBJ2-2, with D possibly TRBD1 on 6 matching bases. Germline lookup yields CDR1 LGHNT and CDR2 FRNRAP. This CDR3 is 14 amino acids long. Trimming left V 7 bases short and J 1 base short, with 10 bases between. CDR3 in DNA: TGTGCTAGTGATAACAGGGAGAACACCGGGGAGCTGTTTTTT. Its translation: CASDNRENTGELFF.

The V gene is TRBV5-6, the J gene TRBJ1-2; D is unclear. This CDR3 is 16 amino acids long. The V gene's germline CDR1 is SGHDT and CDR2 YYEEEE. V gave up 4 bases and J gave up 2 bases, with 18 bases separating them. CDR3 region: CASSPPKGTANYGYTF. In DNA, the CDR3 is TGTGCCAGCAGCCCCCCAAAAGGTACAGCAAACTATGGCTACACCTTC.

This clone was counted at least ten times. V usage is TRBV19 and J usage is TRBJ2-7, with 7 bases fitting TRBD1. This CDR3 is built from 14 residues. Germline V gene lookup returns CDR1 LNHDA and CDR2 SQIVND (reference sequence). V gave up 3 bases and J gave up 3 bases; unmatched junction bases: 5. The chain's CDR3 is CASSIGQGVYEQYF. CDR3 DNA sequence: TGTGCCAGTAGTATCGGGCAGGGGGTCTACGAGCAGTACTTC.

The gene calls are TRBV27 and TRBJ1-5, with no clear D. Germline lookup yields CDR1 MNHEY and CDR2 SMNVEV (reference sequence). V was shortened by 7 bases and J by 10 bases, with 20 bases between the two germline ends. This CDR3 spans 14 amino acids. CDR3 protein: CASNPDPSFSPQHF. CDR3 bases: TGTGCCAGCAACCCAGATCCTTCCTTCTCACCCCAGCATTTT.

The chain combines TRBV28 with TRBJ2-5, with 12 bases matching TRBD2. Germline CDR1 and CDR2: MDHEN and SYDVKM. The ends lost 5 bases at V and 0 bases at J; junction bases unmatched: 13. The CDR3 is 19 residues long. CDR3 amino acids: CASSLLAGGHEGYQETQYF. DNA for the CDR3: TGTGCCAGCAGTCTCCTAGCGGGAGGGCATGAAGGGTACCAAGAGACCCAGTACTTC.

This chain joins TRBV5-1 and TRBJ2-7; the match to TRBD1 covers 8 bases. The CDR3 totals 14 residues. Germline V gene sequence: CDR1 SGHRS, CDR2 YFSETQ. V lost 5 bases to trimming and J lost 4 bases; unmatched junction nucleotides: 8. The CDR3 protein is CASSPQGAGYEQYF. CDR3 in DNA: TGCGCCAGCAGTCCTCAGGGGGCCGGGTACGAGCAGTACTTC. The full variable domain, with the rest looked up from reference TRBV5-1 and TRBJ2-7, is KAGVTQTPRYLIKTRGQQVTLSCSPISGHRSVSWYQQTPGQGLQFLFEYFSETQRNKGNFPGRFSGRQFSNSRSEMNVSTLELGDSALYLCASSPQGAGYEQYFGPGTRLTVT.

The chain has TRBV6-4 and TRBJ2-5; D ambiguous. Germline assignment: CDR1 MRHNA and CDR2 SNTAGT. V lost 4 bases to trimming and J lost 5 bases, with 11 bases between them. This CDR3 comprises 13 residues. The CDR3, as DNA: TGTGCCAGCAGTGCGACGATCAGGGAGACCCAGTACTTC. This sequence encodes CASSATIRETQYF.

The rearrangement links TRBV11-2 to TRBJ2-7; TRBD2 is a possible D gene (5 bases). V was shortened by 2 bases and J by 0 bases, with 14 bases between the two germline ends. CDR3 length: 16 residues. Looked up from germline, CDR1 is SGHAT and CDR2 is FQNNGV. CDR3 nucleotide sequence: TGTGCCAGCAGCTTAAATCCGGGAATGAGCTCCTACGAGCAGTACTTC. Its protein product is CASSLNPGMSSYEQYF.

To note about this clone: Distinct nucleotide sequences in the sample also encode this CDR3. The chain links TRBV4-3 to TRBJ1-2; tentative D call: TRBD1 (6 bases). CDR1 and CDR2 (germline): LGHNA, YSLEER. CDR3 length: 13 residues. V was trimmed by 0 bases and J by 8 bases, leaving 10 bases between them. The CDR3 sequence: CASSQDRRGGYTF. As DNA, the CDR3 is TGCGCCAGCAGCCAAGATCGCAGGGGCGGCTACACCTTC.

The chain recombines TRBV4-3 with TRBJ1-5; D perhaps matches TRBD1 (6 bases). The germline V and J ends were trimmed by 4 bases and 5 bases, with 15 bases remaining between them. In germline, CDR1 is LGHNA, CDR2 YSLEER. There are 15 residues in the CDR3. CDR3 DNA: TGCGCCAGCAGCCCCGAGGCACAGGGCTATCAGCCCCAGCATTTT. As protein: CASSPEAQGYQPQHF.

This chain links TRBV18 with TRBJ1-1; D gene unclear. Germline CDR1 KGHSH, CDR2 LQKENI. The CDR3 runs 13 residues. Trimming took off 1 base at V and 1 base at J, with 4 bases between the two ends. The CDR3 sequence: CASSPRQNTEAFF. Here the CDR3 DNA reads TGTGCCAGCTCACCACGGCAGAACACTGAAGCTTTCTTT.

The V call is TRBV7-3, the J call TRBJ2-3, with 12 bases matching TRBD2. The V and J ends lost 1 base and 6 bases, in that order; junction bases with no gene match: 8. The CDR3 is made up of 17 amino acids. Looked up from germline, CDR1 is SGHTA and CDR2 is FQGTGA. Here the CDR3 reads CASSLSGPTSGGDTQYF. CDR3 nucleotide sequence: TGTGCCAGCAGCTTAAGCGGACCCACTAGCGGGGGGGATACGCAGTATTTT.

In this sample, this clone turned up once. The CDR3 DNA is TGTGCCAGCAGCCAATCAGGCACAGATACGCAGTATTTT. Translated, it gives CASSQSGTDTQYF. V usage is TRBV3-1 (or the pseudogene TRBV3-2) and J usage is TRBJ2-3; D is unclear. Germline V gives CDR1 LGHDT, CDR2 YNNKEL (reference sequence). This CDR3 region has 13 residues. The V end lost 2 bases, the J end lost 1 base, and 4 bases lay between the germline ends.

The chain carries TRBV7-2 and TRBJ2-5; TRBD2 agrees at 10 bases. The V gene end was trimmed by 3 bases and the J gene end by 7 bases; junction bases not matched to a gene: 5. This CDR3 spans 14 amino acids. Germline values: CDR1 SGHTA, CDR2 FQGNSA. As DNA, the CDR3 is TGTGCCAGCAGCTTGGAAAGCGGGAGGGGGACCCAGTACTTC. Its protein product is CASSLESGRGTQYF.

The rearrangement joins TRBV19 to TRBJ1-1; the match to TRBD1 covers 8 bases. V trimming: 10 bases; J trimming: 1 base; junction bases outside the gene matches: 14. The CDR3 runs to 16 residues. CDR1 and CDR2 (germline): LNHDA, SQIVND (reference sequence). The CDR3 DNA sequence: TGTGCCACCGGACAGGGAGGAGGTAGGTGGAACACTGAAGCTTTCTTT. The encoded protein is CATGQGGGRWNTEAFF. Drawing the rest from reference TRBV19 and TRBJ1-1, the complete variable domain is DGGITQSPKYLFRKEGQNVTLSCEQNLNHDAMYWYRQDPGQGLRLIYYSQIVNDFQKGDIAEGYSVSREKKESFPLTVTSAQKNPTAFYLCATGQGGGRWNTEAFFGQGTRLTVV.

The chain carries TRBV6-1 and TRBJ2-3; D may be TRBD1 (5 bases). The germline CDR1 and CDR2 sequences are MNHNS and SASEGT. The CDR3 totals 13 residues. V was trimmed by 3 bases and J by 4 bases, leaving 8 bases between them. The CDR3 region is CASSDIRADTQYF. CDR3 sequence (DNA): TGTGCCAGCAGTGACATCAGGGCAGATACGCAGTATTTT.

The chain is built from TRBV3-1 (or the pseudogene TRBV3-2) and TRBJ1-4, with a possible D match to TRBD1 (5 bases). CDR1 is LGHDT, CDR2 YNNKEL, per germline (reference sequence). The length of the CDR3 is 15 residues. Deletions cut 4 bases from V and 7 bases from J, with 16 bases between. The CDR3 here is CASSPLGQGGEKLFF. As DNA, the CDR3 is TGTGCCAGCAGCCCCCTGGGGCAGGGCGGTGAAAAACTGTTTTTT.

The rearrangement links TRBV11-2 to TRBJ2-5; the D gene is possibly TRBD2 (6 bases). The CDR3 runs 18 residues. Germline loops: CDR1 SGHAT, CDR2 FQNNGV. V lost 0 bases, J lost 5 bases, and 22 bases lay in between. CDR3 sequence reads: CASSLELGVGGDLETQYF. The CDR3 coding sequence is TGTGCCAGCAGCTTAGAACTCGGTGTGGGAGGAGATTTGGAGACCCAGTACTTC. The full variable domain, completed using reference TRBV11-2 and TRBJ2-5, is EAGVAQSPRYKIIEKRQSVAFWCNPISGHATLYWYQQILGQGPKLLIQFQNNGVVDDSQLPKDRFSAERLKGVDSTLKIQPAKLEDSAVYLCASSLELGVGGDLETQYFGPGTRLLVL.

In this sample, this clone turned up once. The gene calls are TRBV30 and TRBJ2-7, with TRBD2 matching 14 bases. The germline V gene has CDR1 GTSNPN and CDR2 SVGIG (reference sequence). V lost 5 bases and J lost 4; bases outside the gene matches: 10. The CDR3 runs to 16 residues. This CDR3 reads CAWGGTSGSSGYEQYF. The CDR3 nucleotides are TGTGCCTGGGGAGGGACTAGCGGGAGTAGCGGGTACGAGCAGTACTTC.

This clone was found once. V is TRBV7-2 and J is TRBJ1-2; 7 bases line up with TRBD1. CDR1 is SGHTA and CDR2 is FQGNSA in the germline V gene. The CDR3 loop spans 15 amino acids. V gave up 1 base and J gave up 4 bases; unmatched junction bases: 6. This CDR3 reads CASSLGGGASYGYTF. CDR3 DNA: TGTGCCAGCAGCTTAGGAGGGGGCGCTTCCTATGGCTACACCTTC.